The 18 T cell receptor beta chains in this list originate from one sample, sequenced in a study of CD8 T cells in Susac syndrome. RNA was extracted with the RNeasy kit, and a quantity of about 0.45 to 1 ug was reverse transcribed using random hexamers. TCRdb re-called the immunoSEQ multiplex PCR reads through MiXCR, storing one row per CDR3 protein. The sample holds about 200,000 distinct CDR3 sequences, around 95% seen once. The sample was CD4+ T cells from PBMCs. These receptors were obtained from a human donor with multiple sclerosis.

CDR3 amino acids: CATSRDGSGANVLTF. DNA for the CDR3: TGTGCCACCAGCAGAGATGGGTCTGGGGCCAACGTCCTGACTTTC. This chain links TRBV15 with TRBJ2-6; no definite D call. This CDR3 region has 15 residues. From germline, CDR1 is LNHNV and CDR2 YYDKDF (reference sequence). V lost 0 bases, J lost 1 base, and 4 bases lay in between.

V and J are TRBV30 and TRBJ2-1, with D unresolved. V gave up 6 bases and J gave up 4 bases, with 13 bases separating them. Germline CDR1 is GTSNPN and CDR2 is SVGIG (reference sequence). This CDR3 is 13 amino acids long. The CDR3: CACVLQAYNEQFF. In DNA, the CDR3 is TGTGCCTGTGTCCTTCAGGCGTACAATGAGCAGTTCTTC.

This chain uses TRBV6-5 with TRBJ1-5; D gene unclear. Deletions cut 6 bases from V and 5 bases from J, with 14 bases between. CDR1 and CDR2 from the germline V gene are MNHEY and SVGAGI. This CDR3 region has 14 residues. The CDR3 is CASRPSGSDQPQHF. CDR3 DNA: TGTGCCAGCAGGCCCTCGGGGTCGGATCAGCCCCAGCATTTT.

This chain uses TRBV5-1 with TRBJ2-4, with 7 positions matching TRBD2. The CDR3 contains 16 residues. With 0 bases clipped from V and 7 bases from J, the junction kept 10 bases outside the gene matches. Looked up from germline, CDR1 is SGHRS and CDR2 is YFSETQ. The CDR3 spells CASSLAHRREGNIQYF. In DNA, the CDR3 is TGCGCCAGCAGCTTGGCTCACCGCAGGGAGGGGAACATTCAGTACTTC.

CDR3 amino acids: CSVEDQYRGSYEQYF. The CDR3 DNA reads TGCAGCGTTGAAGATCAATACAGGGGATCCTACGAGCAGTACTTC. This chain connects TRBV29-1 to TRBJ2-7; 7 nucleotides align to TRBD1. The CDR3 sequence is 15 residues long. CDR1 is SQVTM, CDR2 ANQGSEA, per germline. Trimming cost V 0 bases and J 1 base; bases outside gene matches: 6.

The chain employs TRBV3-1 and TRBJ2-5, with D hard to call. Deletions cut 4 bases from V and 5 bases from J, with 8 bases between. The CDR3 length is 12 residues. CDR1 and CDR2 (germline): LGHDT, YNNKEL (reference sequence). In nucleotides, the CDR3 is TGTGCCAGCAGCCCCCAGATGGAGACCCAGTACTTC. Translating gives CASSPQMETQYF.

This chain uses TRBV5-1 with TRBJ2-1, with D possibly called TRBD1 or TRBD2 (5 bases each). Germline assignment: CDR1 SGHRS and CDR2 YFSETQ. V lost 4 bases to trimming and J lost 12 bases, with 14 bases between them. The CDR3 is made up of 12 amino acids. The CDR3 protein is CASSRDDDGQFF. CDR3 bases: TGCGCCAGCAGCAGGGACGACGACGGGCAGTTCTTC.

This chain uses TRBV30 with TRBJ1-6, with D unresolved. Germline values: CDR1 GTSNPN, CDR2 SVGIG (reference sequence). The V end lost 3 bases, the J end lost 10 bases, and 16 bases lay between the germline ends. The CDR3 is 14 residues long. The CDR3 protein is CAWRRRGNGSPLHF. CDR3 coding DNA: TGTGCCTGGAGACGACGAGGAAATGGCTCACCCCTCCACTTT.

The chain is built from TRBV3-1 and TRBJ1-1; D may be TRBD1 (5 bases). Trimming took off 4 bases at V and 4 bases at J, with 19 bases between the two ends. The germline gives CDR1 LGHDT, CDR2 YNNKEL (reference sequence). The CDR3 runs to 16 residues. The CDR3 here is CASSLGTHVSGTEAFF. The DNA of the CDR3 is TGTGCCAGCAGCCTCGGGACTCACGTTTCGGGCACTGAAGCTTTCTTT.

The rearrangement joins TRBV5-1 to TRBJ1-6; no definite D call. The germline CDR1 and CDR2 sequences are SGHRS and YFSETQ. Trimming shortened V by 0 bases and J by 5 bases, and 6 bases separated the two germline ends. The CDR3 runs to 14 residues. The CDR3 nucleotides read TGCGCCAGCAGCTTGGAAGGTGATAATTCACCCCTCCACTTT. The encoded protein is CASSLEGDNSPLHF.

This chain uses TRBV5-1 with TRBJ2-5; maybe TRBD1 (5 bases). Germline V gene lookup returns CDR1 SGHRS and CDR2 YFSETQ. The CDR3 covers 14 residues. The V end lost 4 bases, the J end lost 1 base, and 11 bases lay between the germline ends. The DNA for the CDR3 is TGCGCCAGCAGCCACGTGGGGCTCCAAGAGACCCAGTACTTC. This encodes CASSHVGLQETQYF.

The chain uses TRBV3-1 and TRBJ2-5; D is unresolved. Germline lookup yields CDR1 LGHDT and CDR2 YNNKEL (reference sequence). This CDR3 has 14 amino acids. The V end lost 4 bases, the J end lost 1 base, and 10 bases lay between the germline ends. CDR3 coding DNA: TGTGCCAGCAGCCTTGAGGTGGGCCAAGAGACCCAGTACTTC. Amino acid sequence: CASSLEVGQETQYF.

CDR3 bases: TGTGCCAGCAGCTTTACGGGAAGCCAAGAGACCCAGTACTTC. Its translation is CASSFTGSQETQYF. The rearrangement joins TRBV5-6 to TRBJ2-5, with D possibly being TRBD2 (5 bases). The CDR3 totals 14 residues. Looked up from germline, CDR1 is SGHDT and CDR2 is YYEEEE. V shed 2 bases and J shed 1 base, with 9 bases lying between them.

V is TRBV2 and J is TRBJ2-2; TRBD2 is a possible D gene (5 bases). The germline V and J ends were trimmed by 8 bases and 5 bases, with 12 bases remaining between them. Germline V gene sequence: CDR1 SNHLY, CDR2 FYNNEI. The CDR3 runs to 13 residues. The CDR3 protein is CASENRGTGELFF. The CDR3 nucleotides are TGTGCCAGCGAAAACCGGGGAACCGGGGAGCTGTTTTTT. Variable domain in full (rest from reference TRBV2 and TRBJ2-2): EPEVTQTPSHQVTQMGQEVILRCVPISNHLYFYWYRQILGQKVEFLVSFYNNEISEKSEIFDDQFSVERPDGSNFTLKIRSTKLEDSAMYFCASENRGTGELFFGEGSRLTVL.

The rearrangement joins TRBV30 to TRBJ1-2; D perhaps matches TRBD1 (6 bases). Germline V gives CDR1 GTSNPN, CDR2 SVGIG (reference sequence). The CDR3 contains 14 residues. DNA of the CDR3: TGTGCACACGAGACAGGCGGGATATACTATGGCTACACCTTC. This translates into CAHETGGIYYGYTF. Full variable domain (rest looked up from reference TRBV30 and TRBJ1-2): SQTIHQWPATLVQPVGSPLSLECTVEGTSNPNLYWYRQAAGRGLQLLFYSVGIGQISSEVPQNLSASRPQDRQFILSSKKLLLSDSGFYLCAHETGGIYYGYTFGSGTRLTVV.

This chain joins TRBV20-1 and TRBJ2-2; no clear D. Germline assignment: CDR1 DFQATT and CDR2 SNEGSKA (reference sequence). There are 13 residues in the CDR3. V shed 0 bases and J shed 7 bases, with 9 bases lying between them. The CDR3 sequence is CSARDGSVGELFF. The CDR3 DNA follows: TGCAGTGCTAGAGATGGTAGTGTCGGGGAGCTGTTTTTT.

The gene calls are TRBV6-1 and TRBJ2-3, with D perhaps matching TRBD2 (5 bases). This CDR3 has 13 residues. V was shortened by 10 bases and J by 4 bases, with 15 bases between the two germline ends. Germline V CDR1 and CDR2: MNHNS, SASEGT. This CDR3 reads CATQTHGADTQYF. CDR3 bases: TGTGCCACCCAGACCCACGGGGCAGATACGCAGTATTTT.

The chain recombines TRBV3-1 with TRBJ1-1, with D unresolved. CDR1 is LGHDT and CDR2 is YNNKEL in the germline V gene (reference sequence). The CDR3 runs 13 residues. The V and J ends lost 4 bases and 6 bases respectively, with 12 bases between them. In DNA, the CDR3 is TGTGCCAGCAGCCGTTCTCGAGGCTCTGAAGCTTTCTTT. This gives the protein CASSRSRGSEAFF. Variable domain in full (rest from reference TRBV3-1 and TRBJ1-1): DTAVSQTPKYLVTQMGNDKSIKCEQNLGHDTMYWYKQDSKKFLKIMFSYNNKELIINETVPNRFSPKSPDKAHLNLHINSLELGDSAVYFCASSRSRGSEAFFGQGTRLTVV.